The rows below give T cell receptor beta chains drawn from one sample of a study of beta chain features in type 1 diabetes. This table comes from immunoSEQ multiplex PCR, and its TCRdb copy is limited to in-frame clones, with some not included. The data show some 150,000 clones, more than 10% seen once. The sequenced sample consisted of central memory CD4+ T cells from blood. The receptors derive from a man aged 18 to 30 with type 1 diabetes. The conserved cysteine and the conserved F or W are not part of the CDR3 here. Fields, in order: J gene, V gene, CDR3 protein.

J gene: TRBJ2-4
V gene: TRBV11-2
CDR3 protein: ASSLLLAKNIQY

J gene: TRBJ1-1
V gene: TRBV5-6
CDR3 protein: ASSPGGGGSTEAF

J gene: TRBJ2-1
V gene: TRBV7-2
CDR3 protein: ASSHGTSGGAQF

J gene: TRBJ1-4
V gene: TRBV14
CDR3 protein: ASSQAGSSGEKLF

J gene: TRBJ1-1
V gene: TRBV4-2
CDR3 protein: ASSQDATAGWENTEAF

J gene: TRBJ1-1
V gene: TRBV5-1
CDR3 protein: ASSPQTGGGTEAF

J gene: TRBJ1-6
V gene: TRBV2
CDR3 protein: ASSEARAYNSPLH

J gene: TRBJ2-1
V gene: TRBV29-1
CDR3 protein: SVDRGSYNEQF

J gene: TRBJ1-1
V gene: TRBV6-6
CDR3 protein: ASRTGGQNTEAF

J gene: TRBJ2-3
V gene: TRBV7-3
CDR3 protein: ASSLTSGNTDTQY

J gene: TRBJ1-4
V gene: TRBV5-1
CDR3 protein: ASSLKGTGEKLF

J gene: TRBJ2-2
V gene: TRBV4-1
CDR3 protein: ASSQAGGDTGELF

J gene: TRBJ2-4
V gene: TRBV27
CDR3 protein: ASSFQAGGIGIQY

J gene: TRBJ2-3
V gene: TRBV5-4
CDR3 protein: ASSLGEGDTQY

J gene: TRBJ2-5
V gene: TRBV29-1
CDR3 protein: SGVFGQETQY

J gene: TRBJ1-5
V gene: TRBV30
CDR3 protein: AWSMDSNQPQH

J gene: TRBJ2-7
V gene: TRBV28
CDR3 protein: ATTGGAGGGDEQY

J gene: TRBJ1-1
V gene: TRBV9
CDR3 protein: ASSVALGSQNEAF

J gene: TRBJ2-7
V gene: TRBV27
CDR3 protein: ASSFSPLVRSYEQY

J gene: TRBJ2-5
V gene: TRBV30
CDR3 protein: AWRGLGLETQY

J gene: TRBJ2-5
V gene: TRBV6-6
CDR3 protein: ASILSGTQETQY

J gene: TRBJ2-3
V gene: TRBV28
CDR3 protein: ASRPGPRTDTQY

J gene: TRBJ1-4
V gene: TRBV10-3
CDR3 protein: AIRGTDATNEKLF

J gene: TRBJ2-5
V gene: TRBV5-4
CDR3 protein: ASSLGQEHQETQY

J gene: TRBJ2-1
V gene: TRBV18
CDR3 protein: ASSPIRENEQF

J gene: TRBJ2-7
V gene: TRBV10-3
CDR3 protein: AIRDRGSSYEQY

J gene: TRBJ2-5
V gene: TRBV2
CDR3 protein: ATISAETQY

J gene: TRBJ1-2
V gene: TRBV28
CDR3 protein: ASSLLGSYGYT

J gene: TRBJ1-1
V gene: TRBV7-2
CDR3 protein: ASSFYKENTEAF

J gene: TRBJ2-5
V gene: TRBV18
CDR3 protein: ASAPQVQETQY

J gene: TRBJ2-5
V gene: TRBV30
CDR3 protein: AWSQGGAETQY

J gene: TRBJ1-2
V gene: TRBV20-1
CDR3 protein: SAGGPYGYT

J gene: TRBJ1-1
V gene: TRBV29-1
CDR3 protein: SARPGTMNTEAF

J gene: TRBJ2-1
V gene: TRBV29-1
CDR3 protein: SARQGDEQF

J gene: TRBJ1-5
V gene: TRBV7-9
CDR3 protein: ASSDTGGLQPQH

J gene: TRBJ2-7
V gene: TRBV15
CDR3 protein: ATSRDPGVAYEQY

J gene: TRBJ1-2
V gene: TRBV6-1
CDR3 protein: ASKTGDYGYT

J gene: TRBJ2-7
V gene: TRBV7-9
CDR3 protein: ASNPTGNEQY

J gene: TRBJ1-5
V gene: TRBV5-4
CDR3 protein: ASSLGTASNQPQH

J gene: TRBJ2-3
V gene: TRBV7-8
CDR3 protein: ASSLFATDTQY

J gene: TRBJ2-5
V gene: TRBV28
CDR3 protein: ASSSSGVLETQY

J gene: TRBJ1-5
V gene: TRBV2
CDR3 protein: ASSAQGAGNQPQH

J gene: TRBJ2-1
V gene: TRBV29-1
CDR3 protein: SVEEYDEQF

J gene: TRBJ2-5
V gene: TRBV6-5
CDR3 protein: ASRTTGPETQY

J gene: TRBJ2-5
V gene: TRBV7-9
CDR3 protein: ASSLRLAVQETQY